The rows below give T cell receptor beta chains drawn from one sample of a study of cytomegalovirus exposure and HLA in healthy donors. Assay: immunoSEQ multiplex PCR; the TCRdb copy retains only in-frame clones and omits some. The sample's table shows around 75,000 clones. The sequenced sample was PBMCs. These receptor sequences come from a woman aged 60-75 years in good health and CMV-seronegative. Both conserved end residues are part of each CDR3. A D gene is named only where the DNA matches it firmly.

18	TRBV4-1	TRBD1	TRBJ1-1	CASSQGLRDRGLNTEAFF	TGCGCCAGCAGCCAAGGTCTTCGAGACAGGGGGCTGAACACTGAAGCTTTCTTT
16	TRBV2	TRBD1	TRBJ1-5	CASSGTGGAGGQPQHF	TGTGCCAGCAGCGGGACAGGGGGCGCGGGGGGACAGCCCCAGCATTTT
15	TRBV13	-	TRBJ1-3	CASSEKRGSGNTIYF	TGTGCCAGCAGCGAAAAAAGGGGCTCTGGAAACACCATATATTTT
13	TRBV2	TRBD1	TRBJ2-1	CASSDRGGTEQFF	TGTGCCAGCTCAGACAGGGGCGGCACTGAGCAGTTCTTC
13	TRBV6-5	-	TRBJ1-3	CASSTGSGNTIYF	TGTGCCAGCAGTACAGGATCAGGAAACACCATATATTTT
17	TRBV5-1	TRBD2	TRBJ2-1	CASSLAYTGEGQNEQFF	TGCGCCAGCAGCTTGGCCTATACGGGGGAGGGTCAGAATGAGCAGTTCTTC
9	TRBV27	-	TRBJ2-1	CASSFSEFF	TGTGCCAGCAGTTTCTCGGAGTTCTTC
15	TRBV2	-	TRBJ1-1	CASSRAGTMNTEAFF	TGTGCCAGCAGCCGAGCTGGGACAATGAACACTGAAGCTTTCTTT
14	TRBV7-9	TRBD1	TRBJ1-6	CASSLATGDSPLHF	TGTGCCAGCAGCTTAGCAACAGGGGACTCACCCCTCCACTTT
15	TRBV7-7	-	TRBJ1-1	CASSLDGLLNTEAFF	TGTGCTAGCAGCTTAGACGGACTGCTGAACACTGAAGCTTTCTTT
13	TRBV25-1	-	TRBJ1-4	CASIGVGREKLFF	TGTGCCAGCATCGGGGTGGGTAGAGAAAAACTGTTTTTT
14	TRBV7-2	-	TRBJ2-5	CASSYGQIQETQYF	TGTGCCAGCAGCTATGGGCAGATCCAAGAGACCCAGTACTTC
15	TRBV21-1	-	TRBJ2-4	CASSNEHSEINIQYF	TGTGCCAGCAGCAATGAGCACAGTGAGATAAACATTCAGTACTTC
14	TRBV28	TRBD1	TRBJ1-2	CASSLDREYYGYTF	TGTGCCAGCAGCCTAGACAGGGAGTACTATGGCTACACCTTC
13	TRBV6-5	-	TRBJ1-2	CASSYDSVYGYTF	TGTGCCAGCAGTTACGACAGTGTCTATGGCTACACCTTC
16	TRBV21-1	-	TRBJ2-7	CASSKALAGVGYEQYF	TGTGCCAGCAGCAAAGCTCTAGCGGGAGTTGGCTACGAGCAGTACTTC
14	TRBV5-1	TRBD1	TRBJ1-2	CASSLGDRVYGYTF	TGCGCCAGCAGCTTGGGGGACAGGGTCTATGGCTACACCTTC
15	TRBV7-3	TRBD2	TRBJ2-3	CASSVLAGRTDTQYF	TGTGCCAGCTCGGTGCTAGCGGGAAGAACAGATACGCAGTATTTT
13	TRBV28	-	TRBJ2-7	CASSFGGSYEQYF	TGTGCCAGCAGTTTCGGTGGGAGCTACGAGCAGTACTTC
13	TRBV5-1	TRBD1	TRBJ2-1	CASSPQGENEQFF	TGCGCCAGCAGCCCACAGGGGGAAAATGAGCAGTTCTTC
16	TRBV7-9	TRBD2	TRBJ2-2	CASSQTSGRFVGELFF	TGTGCCAGCAGCCAGACTAGCGGGAGGTTTGTCGGGGAGCTGTTTTTT
14	TRBV11-2	-	TRBJ1-5	CASSLDGGNQPQHF	TGTGCCAGCAGCTTAGACGGTGGCAATCAGCCCCAGCATTTT
15	TRBV6-5	TRBD1	TRBJ1-3	CASRPGGTGGNTIYF	TGTGCCAGCAGGCCCGGCGGGACAGGAGGAAACACCATATATTTT
13	TRBV27	-	TRBJ2-1	CASSYGGMNEQFF	TGTGCCAGCAGTTACGGAGGGATGAATGAGCAGTTCTTC
13	TRBV27	-	TRBJ1-3	CASSLSERNTIYF	TGTGCCAGCAGTTTATCGGAGAGAAACACCATATATTTT
13	TRBV2	TRBD1	TRBJ2-2	CASRGQYTGELFF	TGTGCCAGCAGGGGACAGTACACCGGGGAGCTGTTTTTT
15	TRBV7-2	TRBD1	TRBJ1-2	CASSPPGQGTHGYTF	TGTGCCAGCAGCCCACCGGGACAGGGGACTCATGGCTACACCTTC
15	TRBV19	-	TRBJ2-7	CASSIDMGEAYEQYF	TGTGCCAGTAGTATCGACATGGGAGAAGCCTACGAGCAGTACTTC
14	TRBV5-1	TRBD1	TRBJ2-7	CASSSTGGADEQYF	TGCGCCAGCAGCAGCACAGGGGGCGCGGACGAGCAGTACTTC
15	TRBV7-2	TRBD2	TRBJ2-1	CASTESGSVYNEQFF	TGTGCCAGCACCGAGAGCGGGAGTGTATACAATGAGCAGTTCTTC
14	TRBV4-1	-	TRBJ2-3	CASSWSGETDTQYF	TGCGCCAGCAGCTGGTCAGGGGAAACAGATACGCAGTATTTT
15	TRBV7-3	TRBD2	TRBJ2-1	CASSSLGLEGGEQFF	TGTGCCAGCAGCTCTCTGGGACTAGAGGGTGGTGAGCAGTTCTTC
15	TRBV7-2	TRBD2	TRBJ2-3	CASSLTGSGADTQYF	TGTGCCAGCAGCTTAACGGGAAGCGGGGCAGATACGCAGTATTTT
13	TRBV7-3	-	TRBJ1-1	CASSFQGATEAFF	TGTGCCAGCAGCTTCCAGGGCGCCACTGAAGCTTTCTTT
16	TRBV7-3	TRBD2	TRBJ2-3	CASSVRLAGGLDTQYF	TGTGCCAGCAGCGTACGCCTAGCGGGAGGCCTAGATACGCAGTATTTT
14	TRBV27	-	TRBJ2-2	CASSVQGGTGELFF	TGTGCCAGCAGTGTACAGGGCGGCACCGGGGAGCTGTTTTTT
15	TRBV19	TRBD2	TRBJ2-5	CASSSVAGGPETQYF	TGTGCCAGTAGTTCGGTAGCGGGAGGGCCCGAGACCCAGTACTTC
11	TRBV16	TRBD1	TRBJ1-1	CASSPGQGAFF	TGTGCCAGCAGCCCGGGACAGGGAGCTTTCTTT
13	TRBV5-8	TRBD2	TRBJ2-5	CASPREVRETQYF	TGTGCCAGCCCTCGGGAGGTGCGCGAGACCCAGTACTTC
12	TRBV28	-	TRBJ1-1	CASSYRVTEAFF	TGTGCCAGCAGCTACAGGGTAACTGAAGCTTTCTTT
13	TRBV10-1	TRBD1	TRBJ1-4	CASSDRGREKLFF	TGCGCCAGCAGCGACAGGGGGCGTGAAAAACTGTTTTTT
14	TRBV5-1	-	TRBJ2-3	CASSLDGSTDTQYF	TGCGCCAGCAGCTTGGACGGTAGCACAGATACGCAGTATTTT
14	TRBV28	-	TRBJ2-5	CASSFIPPRETQYF	TGTGCCAGCAGTTTCATCCCGCCCCGGGAGACCCAGTACTTC
17	TRBV28	-	TRBJ2-2	CASSPWTLNTNTGELFF	TGTGCCAGCAGTCCGTGGACTCTCAACACGAACACCGGGGAGCTGTTTTTT
16	TRBV4-2	TRBD2	TRBJ2-7	CASSQGVAGGPSEQYF	TGTGCCAGCAGCCAAGGAGTAGCGGGAGGGCCTTCCGAGCAGTACTTC
16	TRBV2	TRBD2	TRBJ2-2	CASSTPSGRTTGELFF	TGTGCCAGCAGCACCCCTAGCGGGAGGACCACCGGGGAGCTGTTTTTT